The T cell receptor (beta chain) described here comes from a study of blood T cell repertoires in COVID-19. Study context: Sites across the United States, Italy and Spain contributed samples from acute and convalescent COVID-19. Sources were T cells, B-cell-depleted T cells, or PBMCs; the material itself was cDNA or gDNA.

Germline V gene lookup returns CDR1 SGHTA and CDR2 FQGTGA. The CDR3 runs 16 residues. V lost 5 bases and J lost 0, with 13 bases in between. This clone was counted only a few times. In the original workflow: Estimated nucleated cell counts came from reference gene primer amplification. Using immunoSEQ multiplex PCR, the repertoire was profiled, and TCRdb retains in-frame clones only, with some absent. V and J calls and clone size follow that table, whereas D and trimming were derived from the DNA. The sample yields about 120,000 clones, roughly 85% seen once. The clonotype originates from a man aged 40-49 years with acute or convalescent COVID-19. The chain links TRBV7-3 to TRBJ2-2; D possibly corresponds to TRBD2 (5 bases). The sequencing input was peripheral blood. The CDR3 protein is CASSLAATTNTGELFF. In DNA, the CDR3 is TGTGCCAGCAGCCTAGCCGCCACAACGAACACCGGGGAGCTGTTTTTT. Variable domain in full (rest from reference TRBV7-3 and TRBJ2-2): GAGVSQTPSNKVTEKGKYVELRCDPISGHTALYWYRQSLGQGPEFLIYFQGTGAADDSGLPNDRFFAVRPEGSVSTLKIQRTERGDSAVYLCASSLAATTNTGELFFGEGSRLTVL.